The present T cell receptor beta chain was sequenced within a study of Tregs in tolerant kidney transplant recipients. Study in general: The nonmyeloablative bone marrow transplants came from related graft donors, with transient mixed chimerism.

Assay: immunoSEQ multiplex PCR; the TCRdb copy retains only in-frame clones and omits some. Of roughly 69,000 clones detected, roughly 98% appear once; the ten largest clones hold 0.34%. V shed 3 bases and J shed 1 base, with 9 bases lying between them. The V gene's germline CDR1 is SGHTA and CDR2 FQGNSA. The CDR3 runs 14 residues. Regulatory T cells were sorted from thawed PBMCs rested overnight at 37°C with approximately 210 IU/ml IL-2. This chain links TRBV7-2 with TRBJ1-1; the D is unclear. This sample comprised Tregs from blood, obtained before the transplant. The receptor was derived from a human donor who received a combined kidney and bone marrow transplant. CDR3 protein: CASSLFFWNTEAFF. In nucleotides, the CDR3 is TGTGCCAGCAGCTTGTTCTTTTGGAACACTGAAGCTTTCTTT.